Below, 20 T cell receptor beta chains from the same sample are listed, as sequenced in a study of blood T cell repertoires in COVID-19. Using immunoSEQ multiplex PCR, the repertoire was profiled, and TCRdb retains in-frame clones only, with some absent. Seen here are some 83,000 clones, more than 70% observed once, and the top ten hold approximately 5.8%. Sequencing was done on a sample of peripheral blood. These receptors were obtained from a man aged 55 to 70 with active or convalescent COVID-19.

The chain recombines TRBV18 with TRBJ1-2; D may be TRBD1 (6 bases). Germline assignment: CDR1 KGHSH and CDR2 LQKENI. There are 13 residues in the CDR3. The V end was cut by 5 bases, the J end by 5 bases, with 12 bases between. The CDR3 region is CASSTGTPYGYTF. As DNA, the CDR3 is TGTGCCAGCTCAACCGGGACACCTTATGGCTACACCTTC.

V and J are TRBV10-3 and TRBJ2-4; D gene uncertain. Germline CDR1 is ENHRY and CDR2 is SYGVKD. V lost 3 bases to trimming and J lost 0 bases, with 3 bases between them. This CDR3 spans 13 amino acids. The CDR3 loop is CAISDLAKNIQYF. The CDR3 nucleotides read TGTGCCATCAGTGATCTAGCCAAAAACATTCAGTACTTC.

This chain connects TRBV5-6 to TRBJ1-1; D is unresolved. The germline gives CDR1 SGHDT, CDR2 YYEEEE. V lost 2 bases and J lost 6, with 14 bases in between. CDR3 size: 14 residues. The CDR3 nucleotides read TGTGCCAGCAGCTTACTAACGGAAGAACCTGAAGCTTTCTTT. Residues: CASSLLTEEPEAFF.

This clone was counted a few times. The J gene is TRBJ2-7, the V gene TRBV28; D is possibly TRBD2 (7 bases). The CDR3 is made up of 12 amino acids. V lost 6 bases and J lost 9, with 15 bases in between. Looked up from germline, CDR1 is MDHEN and CDR2 is SYDVKM. The CDR3 sequence: CASRASGGGQYF. The DNA of the CDR3 is TGTGCCAGCAGAGCTTCGGGGGGCGGGCAGTACTTC.

The chain links TRBV5-1 to TRBJ1-4; tentatively, D is TRBD1 (6 bases). V lost 0 bases and J lost 8, with 14 bases in between. Germline assignment: CDR1 SGHRS and CDR2 YFSETQ. CDR3 length: 15 residues. CDR3 nucleotides: TGCGCCAGCAGCTTGGGTGAGAGGGGGGGAGAAAAACTGTTTTTT. Translated: CASSLGERGGEKLFF.

This clone has more than one count but fewer than ten. This chain connects TRBV19 to TRBJ1-1; no clear D. Germline assignment: CDR1 LNHDA and CDR2 SQIVND (reference sequence). CDR3 size: 12 residues. Trimming took off 5 bases at V and 4 bases at J, with 8 bases between the two ends. The CDR3 region has the DNA TGTGCCAGTAGTCCCGGGGTCACTGAAGCTTTCTTT. This codes for CASSPGVTEAFF.

V usage is TRBV19 and J usage is TRBJ1-3, with D unclear. The germline gives CDR1 LNHDA, CDR2 SQIVND (reference sequence). The CDR3 spans 14 residues. V was cut by 7 bases and J by 0 bases, with 10 bases left in between. The CDR3 nucleotides read TGTGCCAGTATTAACTCCTACTCTGGAAACACCATATATTTT. This encodes CASINSYSGNTIYF.

The rearrangement joins TRBV19 to TRBJ1-5; D call uncertain. This CDR3 is built from 14 residues. CDR1 is LNHDA and CDR2 is SQIVND in the germline V gene (reference sequence). Trimming cost V 6 bases and J 3 bases, with 12 bases left between them. The CDR3, as DNA: TGTGCCAGTAGGGTATTGGGAGACAATCAGCCCCAGCATTTT. It is translated as CASRVLGDNQPQHF. The variable domain in full, completed from reference TRBV19 and TRBJ1-5, reads DGGITQSPKYLFRKEGQNVTLSCEQNLNHDAMYWYRQDPGQGLRLIYYSQIVNDFQKGDIAEGYSVSREKKESFPLTVTSAQKNPTAFYLCASRVLGDNQPQHFGDGTRLSIL.

This clone has just a few counts. Additional DNA sequences in this sample encode the identical CDR3. This rearrangement joins TRBV28 to TRBJ1-5; 8 bases align to TRBD1. J gave up 4 bases and V 6 bases, and 11 bases lay outside the gene matches. Germline CDR1 reads MDHEN; CDR2 reads SYDVKM. The CDR3 is 16 amino acids. CDR3 DNA sequence: TGTGCCAGCAGCCGAAGGACAGGGATTAGGAATCAGCCCCAGCATTTT. This sequence encodes CASSRRTGIRNQPQHF.

V and J are TRBV30 and TRBJ1-6, with a weak D call TRBD1 (5 bases). The CDR3 runs 13 residues. Trimming took off 8 bases at V and 10 bases at J, with 18 bases between the two ends. Germline V lookup: CDR1 GTSNPN, CDR2 SVGIG (reference sequence). CDR3 region: CAGTREVGSPLHF. CDR3 nucleotide sequence: TGTGCCGGAACCAGGGAGGTGGGATCACCCCTCCACTTT. Variable domain in full (rest from reference TRBV30 and TRBJ1-6): SQTIHQWPATLVQPVGSPLSLECTVEGTSNPNLYWYRQAAGRGLQLLFYSVGIGQISSEVPQNLSASRPQDRQFILSSKKLLLSDSGFYLCAGTREVGSPLHFGNGTRLTVT.

V usage is TRBV4-3 and J usage is TRBJ1-4; 10 nucleotides align to TRBD1. The V segment lost 5 bases and the J segment 8 bases; nucleotides outside the gene matches: 5. CDR1 is LGHNA, CDR2 YSLEER, per germline. This CDR3 spans 14 amino acids. CDR3 amino acids: CASSEGQGSEKLFF. Written as DNA, the CDR3 is TGCGCCAGCAGCGAGGGACAGGGGTCCGAAAAACTGTTTTTT.

The chain couples TRBV5-1 to TRBJ1-2, with D possibly TRBD1 on 6 matching bases. Looked up from germline, CDR1 is SGHRS and CDR2 is YFSETQ. V lost 3 bases and J 0 bases, leaving 12 bases between the germline ends. The CDR3 spans 15 residues. The CDR3 bases are TGCGCCAGCAGCTCCGAGGGGGGGGCTAACTATGGCTACACCTTC. Translating it yields CASSSEGGANYGYTF.

The V call is TRBV4-3, the J call TRBJ1-5; D remains unclear. Per germline, CDR1 LGHNA and CDR2 YSLEER. The CDR3 consists of 16 residues. V lost 3 bases and J lost 2, with 14 bases in between. CDR3 DNA sequence: TGCGCCAGCAGCCATGACCGGGCCGGGGGCAATCAGCCCCAGCATTTT. It is translated as CASSHDRAGGNQPQHF.

The genes are TRBV25-1 and TRBJ2-7, with 9 bases that match TRBD1. Trimming cost V 4 bases and J 2 bases; bases outside gene matches: 6. Germline CDR1 reads MGHDK; CDR2 reads SYGVNS. This CDR3 contains 15 residues. CDR3: CASSAYGTGTYEQYF. CDR3 nucleotides: TGTGCCAGCAGTGCTTACGGGACAGGGACCTACGAGCAGTACTTC.

The rearrangement uses TRBV5-1 and TRBJ1-2; D possibly corresponds to TRBD1 (5 bases). Looked up from germline, CDR1 is SGHRS and CDR2 is YFSETQ. V lost 2 bases, J lost 2 bases, and 10 bases lay in between. The CDR3 consists of 14 residues. CDR3 protein: CASSLTSGNYGYTF. DNA of the CDR3: TGCGCCAGCAGCTTAACGTCAGGGAACTATGGCTACACCTTC.

This rearrangement joins TRBV6-6 to TRBJ2-2; a possible D gene is TRBD2 (6 bases). The germline V gene encodes CDR1 MNHNY and CDR2 SVGAGI (reference sequence). Trimming removed 6 bases from V and 2 bases from J, with 16 bases in between. CDR3 length equals 16 residues. The CDR3 reads CASRGLGLLNTGELFF. In DNA, the CDR3 is TGTGCCAGCAGAGGACTGGGACTTCTTAACACCGGGGAGCTGTTTTTT.

This clone was seen only once. The gene calls are TRBV3-1 (or the pseudogene TRBV3-2) and TRBJ2-5; 13 positions agree with TRBD2. The CDR3 has 18 amino acids. Unmatched junction bases numbered 6, after V lost 0 bases and J lost 2 bases. Per germline, CDR1 LGHDT and CDR2 YNNKEL (reference sequence). The DNA for the CDR3 is TGTGCCAGCAGCCAAGAAGGGGGACTAGCGGGGCCTCAAGAGACCCAGTACTTC. It specifies CASSQEGGLAGPQETQYF.

J is TRBJ1-3 and V is TRBV7-9, with D perhaps matching TRBD1 (5 bases). Per the germline V gene, CDR1 is SEHNR and CDR2 is FQNEAQ (reference sequence). The CDR3 covers 14 residues. V lost 3 bases, J lost 2 bases, and 8 bases lay in between. CDR3 sequence reads: CASSLGTAGNTIYF. CDR3 sequence (DNA): TGTGCCAGCAGCTTGGGGACTGCTGGAAACACCATATATTTT. Drawing the rest from reference TRBV7-9 and TRBJ1-3, the complete variable domain is DTGVSQNPRHKITKRGQNVTFRCDPISEHNRLYWYRQTLGQGPEFLTYFQNEAQLEKSRLLSDRFSAERPKGSFSTLEIQRTEQGDSAMYLCASSLGTAGNTIYFGEGSWLTVV.

This chain connects TRBV16 to TRBJ1-6; possible D gene TRBD1, 6 bases. The germline V and J ends were trimmed by 4 bases and 17 bases, with 18 bases remaining between them. From germline, CDR1 is KGHSY and CDR2 FQNENV. The CDR3 consists of 13 residues. CDR3 residues: CASSPSGHRTFHF. In nucleotides, the CDR3 is TGTGCCAGCAGCCCATCGGGACATCGGACCTTCCACTTT.

This clone was recorded a few times. V gene TRBV29-1 combines with J gene TRBJ1-4, with a possible D match to TRBD1 (6 bases). CDR3 length: 11 amino acids. Between the trimmed V and J ends, which lost 4 bases and 8 bases, there was a span of 8 bases. The germline CDR1 and CDR2 sequences are SQVTM and ANQGSEA. CDR3 sequence (DNA): TGCAGCGTTGGGGACAACGAAAAACTGTTTTTT. Protein: CSVGDNEKLFF.